This TCR beta chain derives from a study of shared clonotypes between healthy human individuals. The data were produced by immunoSEQ multiplex PCR, yet TCRdb's version contains in-frame clones alone and is incomplete. The sample gives 2 million to 2.5 million clones, over 85% of which show up once; more than 0.1% is in the top ten. Trimming pared 3 bases from V and 14 bases from J, leaving 20 bases between. The CDR3 length is 14 residues. Germline loops: CDR1 SGHDN, CDR2 FVKESK. The chain combines TRBV14 with TRBJ2-1; possible D gene TRBD2, 6 bases. The source material was naive CD4+ T cells sorted from blood. Noted subset: CD45RA+ positively selected. The receptor's source is a man between 18 and 29 years old in good health. The CDR3 bases are TGTGCCAGCAGCCAGACCCTTGGGGCTCCGGGGGAGTTCTTC. Translation: CASSQTLGAPGEFF.